This record covers a single TCR beta chain. The CDR3 extends over 16 amino acids. The J segment lost 4 bases and the V segment lost 3 bases, leaving 11 bases of the junction unmatched. This entry comes from a study of blood T cell repertoires in COVID-19. Produced via immunoSEQ multiplex PCR; TCRdb's table is partial and in-frame only. The profile covers 20,000 to 30,000 clones, with approximately 94% appearing a single time and about 3.9% taken by the ten largest. The chain links TRBV5-3 to TRBJ1-1; 8 bases match TRBD1. TRBV5-3 is reported as an ORF; its role is uncertain. This clonotype originated in a human donor with active COVID-19. The donor label of this sample is uncertain. The sequenced sample consisted of peripheral blood. The CDR3 reads CARSSRRTGYGTEAFF. CDR3 coding DNA: TGTGCCAGAAGCTCCAGAAGGACAGGGTACGGCACTGAAGCTTTCTTT.